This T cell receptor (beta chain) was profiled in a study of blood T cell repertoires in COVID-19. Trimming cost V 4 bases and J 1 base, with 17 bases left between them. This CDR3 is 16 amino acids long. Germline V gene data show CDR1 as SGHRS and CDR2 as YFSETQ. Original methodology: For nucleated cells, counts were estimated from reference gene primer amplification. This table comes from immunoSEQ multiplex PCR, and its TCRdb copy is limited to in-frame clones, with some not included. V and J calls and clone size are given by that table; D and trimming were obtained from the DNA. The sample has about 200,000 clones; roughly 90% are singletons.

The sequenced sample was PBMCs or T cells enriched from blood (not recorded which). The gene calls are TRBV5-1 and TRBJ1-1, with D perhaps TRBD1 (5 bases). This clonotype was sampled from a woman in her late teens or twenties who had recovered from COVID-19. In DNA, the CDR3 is TGCGCCAGCAGCGACCCGAAGACGACAGAGAACACTGAAGCTTTCTTT. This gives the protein CASSDPKTTENTEAFF. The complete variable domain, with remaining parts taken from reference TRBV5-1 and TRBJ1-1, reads KAGVTQTPRYLIKTRGQQVTLSCSPISGHRSVSWYQQTPGQGLQFLFEYFSETQRNKGNFPGRFSGRQFSNSRSEMNVSTLELGDSALYLCASSDPKTTENTEAFFGQGTRLTVV.